This is a list of T cell receptor beta chains from one sample in a study of CD4 and CD8 cells across lung adenocarcinoma regions. TCRdb re-called the PCR reads through MiXCR, storing one row per CDR3 protein. This sample has around 25,000 distinct CDR3 sequences; 45% to 50% occur once, and the top ten carry about 50%. Sequences were obtained from CD8+ T cells from the center of a lung tumor. The source of these receptors is a male donor with lung adenocarcinoma. The CD4 and CD8 labels of this study may be unreliable. Both conserved end residues are part of each CDR3. D genes are given only for firm matches. Where a row states a size, it is once, few, many or the class of an expanded clone; other rows omit it.

cdr3_aa cdr3_nt j_call v_call d_call clone_size
CAGSDHRGEDTQYF TGTGCGGGCAGTGACCACCGCGGTGAAGATACCCAGTACTTC TRBJ2-5 TRBV6-1 NA NA
CASSRSRVQYF TGTGCCAGCAGCCGCAGTCGGGTCCAGTACTTC TRBJ2-5 TRBV14 NA once
CASRGDGGGDPDTQYF TGTGCCAGCAGGGGGGACGGGGGCGGTGACCCAGATACGCAGTATTTT TRBJ2-3 TRBV6-1 NA NA
CASSGWGAGGKDTQYF TGCGCCAGCAGCGGCTGGGGCGCGGGGGGCAAAGACACTCAGTATTTC TRBJ2-4 TRBV10-1 TRBD2 NA
CASRVTRPGTSGEAVNTEALYF TGTGCCAGCAGGGTCACCAGACCCGGGACTAGCGGGGAGGCTGTGAACACCGAGGCGCTGTATTTT TRBJ2-3 TRBV6-1 TRBD2 NA
CASSFSGGLNNEQFF TGTGCCAGCAGCTTCAGCGGGGGTCTCAACAATGAGCAGTTCTTC TRBJ2-1 TRBV7-2 TRBD2 NA
CARRSTSQHF TGTGCCAGGAGGTCAACGTCCCAGCACTTC TRBJ2-5 TRBV27 NA once
CASSQATGREQYF TGTGCCAGCAGCCAAGCGACAGGGAGGGAGCAGTACTTC TRBJ2-7 TRBV3-1 NA NA
CASSENGRTGGRRETQYF TGTGCCAGCAGTGAAAACGGAAGGACAGGGGGTCGAAGAGAGACCCAGTACTTC TRBJ2-5 TRBV6-1 TRBD1 NA
CASNLAGGLNEQFF TGTGCCAGCAACCTAGCGGGAGGGCTGAATGAGCAGTTCTTC TRBJ2-1 TRBV6-6 TRBD2 medium-sized
CASKGNGGGDKKIQYF TGTGCCAGCAAGGGGAACGGGGGTGGGGACAAAAAGATTCAGTACTTC TRBJ2-4 TRBV6-1 NA NA
CASSQAQGGDSYNEQFF TGCGCCAGCAGCCAGGCCCAGGGGGGGGACTCCTACAATGAGCAGTTCTTC TRBJ2-1 TRBV4-1 NA many
CASSELTGKETQYF TGTGCCAGCAGTGAGTTGACAGGGAAGGAGACCCAGTACTTC TRBJ2-5 TRBV10-3 TRBD1 NA
CASSLEGTSLNEQFF TGTGCCAGCAGCTTAGAGGGGACTAGCCTAAATGAGCAGTTCTTC TRBJ2-1 TRBV7-2 TRBD2 NA
CASILGRGGSDKETQYF TGTGCCAGCATATTGGGGAGGGGGGGAAGTGACAAAGAGACGCAGTACTTC TRBJ2-7 TRBV6-1 NA NA
CASRPTGYEQYF TGTGCCAGCAGACCCACAGGGTACGAGCAGTACTTC TRBJ2-7 TRBV6-1 NA NA
CASSKGGRSDEQFF TGTGCCAGTAGTAAGGGTGGGAGAAGCGATGAGCAGTTCTTC TRBJ2-1 TRBV19 NA NA
CASSTTGGWTGELFF TGTGCCAGCAGCACTACAGGGGGCTGGACCGGGGAGCTGTTTTTT TRBJ2-2 TRBV6-1 TRBD1 few
CASSLEGSSYNEQFF TGTGCCAGCAGCTTAGAGGGTAGCTCCTACAATGAGCAGTTCTTC TRBJ2-1 TRBV11-2 NA many
CASRQLEGTGTQYF TGTGCCAGCAGGCAACTAGAGGGCACAGGTACGCAGTATTTT TRBJ2-3 TRBV6-1 NA NA
CASTPRQTYGDEQYF TGCGCCAGCACCCCCCGACAAACTTACGGAGACGAGCAGTACTTC TRBJ2-7 TRBV4-1 NA NA
CASSLDSTGELFF TGTGCCAGCAGCTTAGATTCCACCGGGGAGCTGTTTTTT TRBJ2-2 TRBV11-3 NA NA
CAALGSGAYEQYF TGTGCCGCGCTGGGCTCGGGGGCCTACGAGCAGTACTTC TRBJ2-7 TRBV6-5 NA medium-sized
CASSFPRRQGSDEQYF TGTGCCAGCAGTTTCCCGAGGAGACAGGGCAGTGACGAGCAGTACTTC TRBJ2-7 TRBV25-1 TRBD1 many
CASSFRGERNTEAFF TGCGCCAGCAGCTTCCGGGGGGAGAGGAACACTGAAGCTTTCTTT TRBJ1-1 TRBV4-1 NA few
CASSLKPSGVNVLYF TGTGCCAGCAGTTTAAAGCCCTCTGGGGTCAACGTGCTGTACTTC TRBJ2-6 TRBV27 NA NA
CASSLRHLGTGELFF TGTGCCAGCAGTTTAAGGCACCTGGGGACCGGGGAGCTGTTTTTT TRBJ2-2 TRBV12-3/TRBV12-4 NA NA
CASSEAPPGGWTDTQYF TGTGCCAGCAGTGAAGCGCCGCCGGGGGGCTGGACAGATACGCAGTATTTT TRBJ2-3 TRBV6-1 NA many
CASGGVAGAKDTQYF TGCGCCAGCGGGGGGGTAGCGGGAGCCAAAGATACGCAGTACTTC TRBJ2-7 TRBV10-1 TRBD2 NA
CASSLLAGGPGEQYF TGTGCCAGCAGTTTACTAGCGGGAGGGCCGGGGGAGCAGTACTTC TRBJ2-7 TRBV12-3/TRBV12-4 TRBD2 many
CAGGLVAGDPETQYF TGTGCCGGGGGCTTAGTGGCCGGTGACCCAGAGACGCAGTACTTC TRBJ2-5 TRBV7-2 NA NA
CASSLIEAGGSYNEQFF TGTGCCAGCAGCTTAATAGAAGCGGGAGGCTCCTACAATGAGCAGTTCTTC TRBJ2-1 TRBV11-3 TRBD2 many
CASSYSRPTSGNTIYF TGTGCCAGCAGTTACTCCAGGCCCACCTCTGGAAACACCATATATTTT TRBJ1-3 TRBV6-5 NA medium-sized
CASGGNGGRNTDTQYF TGTGCCAGCGGGGGTAATGGGGGACGGAACACAGATACGCAGTATTTC TRBJ2-3 TRBV27 NA NA
CASSGGQSSYNEQFF TGTGCCAGCAGCGGGGGACAGAGCTCCTACAATGAGCAGTTCTTC TRBJ2-1 TRBV7-2 TRBD1 NA
CASSLGGDTEAFF TGTGCCAGCAGTTTAGGAGGGGACACTGAAGCTTTCTTT TRBJ1-1 TRBV12-3/TRBV12-4 NA few
CASSVGQNTEAFF TGTGCCAGCAGTGTTGGTCAGAACACTGAAGCTTTCTTT TRBJ1-1 TRBV6-1 NA NA
CANSDSNRGTEAFF TGTGCCAACAGTGACTCGAACCGAGGCACTGAAGCTTTCTTT TRBJ1-1 TRBV6-4 NA NA
CASSLSGASGYNEQFF TGTGCCAGCAGCTTATCTGGGGCTAGCGGATACAATGAGCAGTTCTTC TRBJ2-1 TRBV7-6 TRBD2 NA
CASSLGGLAGRNEQYF TGTGCCAGCAGCTTGGGGGGACTAGCGGGGCGCAATGAGCAGTACTTC TRBJ2-5 TRBV7-2 TRBD2 few
CASSPPQGYSNYGYTF TGTGCCAGCAGTCCTCCACAGGGATACTCTAACTATGGCTACACCTTC TRBJ1-2 TRBV27 NA few
CATSWDDNTDTQYF TGTGCCACAAGTTGGGACGATAACACAGATACGCAGTATTTT TRBJ2-3 TRBV15 NA NA
CAISEATGLSAKDTQYF TGTGCCATCAGTGAGGCAACGGGGCTTAGTGCCAAAGACACGCAGTATTTC TRBJ2-3 TRBV10-3 NA NA
CGSSAGRGGKNTQYF TGTGGCAGCAGCGCGGGGCGGGGAGGCAAAAACACTCAGTACTTT TRBJ2-4 TRBV25-1 NA NA
CASSPGINYEQFF TGTGCCAGCAGCCCCGGGATAAACTACGAGCAGTTCTTC TRBJ2-1 TRBV6-1 NA NA
CASSSAVELFF TGTGCCAGCAGTAGCGCAGTTGAGCTGTTTTTT TRBJ2-2 TRBV6-1 NA NA
CASSAGLGGKDMQYF TGTGCCAGCAGTGCGGGGCTGGGAGGGAAAGATATGCAGTACTTT TRBJ2-3 TRBV6-1 TRBD2 NA
CSALTGTGLLGEQFF TGCAGTGCGCTAACCGGGACAGGTCTTTTGGGTGAGCAGTTCTTC TRBJ2-1 TRBV20-1 TRBD1 few
CASRDRVWGEQFF TGCGCCAGCCGGGACAGGGTTTGGGGTGAGCAGTTCTTC TRBJ2-1 TRBV10-2 TRBD1 NA
CASSGRAVSTGAQYF TGTGCCAGCAGCGGACGGGCTGTGAGCACAGGGGCGCAGTATTTT TRBJ2-3 TRBV6-1 TRBD1 NA
CASSGGRGPDTQYF TGTGCGAGCAGCGGGGGCCGAGGGCCAGATACGCAGTACTTC TRBJ2-7 TRBV6-1 TRBD2 NA
CASNVGGSYEQYF TGTGCCAGCAACGTAGGGGGTTCCTACGAGCAGTACTTC TRBJ2-7 TRBV28 NA NA
CASSSGSTDTQYF TGTGCCAGTTCTAGCGGGAGCACAGATACGCAGTATTTT TRBJ2-3 TRBV6-1 TRBD2 NA